Following are 15 T cell receptor beta chains from one sample sequenced in a study of T cell responses to AZD1222 COVID-19 vaccine. TCRdb keeps only in-frame clones here, not all; method: immunoSEQ multiplex PCR. This repertoire shows about 50,000 clones, 75% to 90% found once; its top ten account for roughly 15%. Sequencing used peripheral blood, obtained on day 0 of AZD1222 vaccination. The receptors stem from an adult in good health.

This clone was counted at least ten times. The CDR3 reads CASSSEYNEQFF. CDR3 coding DNA: TGTGCCAGCAGCTCCGAATACAATGAGCAGTTCTTC. The chain couples TRBV11-2 to TRBJ2-1; no definite D call. The ends were cut back, 4 bases at V and 4 bases at J, with 5 bases in the middle. CDR3 size: 12 residues. CDR1 is SGHAT, CDR2 FQNNGV, per germline.

CDR3 loop: CASSYSRQGRAGELFF. The CDR3 DNA sequence: TGTGCCAGCAGTTACTCGCGACAGGGACGTGCCGGGGAGCTGTTTTTT. This sequence joins TRBV6-5 and TRBJ2-2; 7 bases agree with TRBD1. CDR1 and CDR2 (germline): MNHEY, SVGAGI. The CDR3 contains 16 residues. The junction had 7 bases not matched to a gene; V was cut back by 0 bases and J by 6 bases.

The chain links TRBV6-5 to TRBJ2-3, with 8 bases fitting TRBD1. CDR1 MNHEY and CDR2 SVGAGI come from the germline V gene. V gave up 6 bases and J gave up 0 bases; unmatched junction bases: 5. The CDR3 is 15 amino acids. CDR3 region: CASRNRQGSTDTQYF. In nucleotides, the CDR3 is TGTGCCAGCAGGAACCGACAGGGGAGCACAGATACGCAGTATTTT.

The gene calls are TRBV9 and TRBJ1-4; D is uncertain. V gave up 3 bases and J gave up 0 bases, with 9 bases separating them. This CDR3 comprises 15 residues. The V gene's germline CDR1 is SGDLS and CDR2 YYNGEE. CDR3 nucleotides: TGTGCCAGCAGCGACGGCAGTGCAACTAATGAAAAACTGTTTTTT. Encoded protein: CASSDGSATNEKLFF.

A single count supports this clone. The gene calls are TRBV7-2 and TRBJ1-1, with 7 bases aligning to TRBD1. This CDR3 is 15 amino acids long. With V trimmed by 5 bases and J by 0 bases, 6 bases remained unmatched. Germline CDR1 is SGHTA and CDR2 is FQGNSA. The chain's CDR3 is CASSKRGGMNTEAFF. The CDR3 nucleotides are TGTGCCAGCAGCAAGCGAGGGGGCATGAACACTGAAGCTTTCTTT.

The chain is built from TRBV6-5 and TRBJ1-5; possible D gene TRBD1, 5 bases. Trimming took off 7 bases at V and 6 bases at J, with 13 bases between the two ends. Germline V gene lookup returns CDR1 MNHEY and CDR2 SVGAGI. The CDR3 sequence is 13 residues long. The CDR3 DNA is TGTGCCAGCACGTCGGGGCGAACTCAGCCCCAGCATTTT. Translation: CASTSGRTQPQHF.

The V gene is TRBV24-1, the J gene TRBJ2-1, with 9 bases that match TRBD2. V dropped 3 bases and J dropped 0; count of bases not matched to a gene: 8. This CDR3 spans 18 amino acids. Germline V lookup: CDR1 KGHDR, CDR2 SFDVKD. CDR3 sequence: CATSDPRTSVSSYNEQFF. Written as DNA, the CDR3 is TGTGCCACCAGTGATCCCCGGACTAGCGTAAGCTCCTACAATGAGCAGTTCTTC.

The V gene is TRBV5-4, the J gene TRBJ2-3; no clear D. V lost 6 bases to trimming and J lost 0 bases, with 14 bases between them. The CDR3 is made up of 15 amino acids. CDR1 is SGHNT, CDR2 YYREEE, per germline (reference sequence). The CDR3 loop reads CASTLRTGSTDTQYF. As DNA, the CDR3 is TGTGCCAGCACCCTGAGGACCGGTAGCACAGATACGCAGTATTTT.

The V call is TRBV2, the J call TRBJ2-7; perhaps D is TRBD1 or TRBD2 (6 bases each). V gave up 2 bases and J gave up 3 bases, with 14 bases separating them. The CDR3 is made up of 15 amino acids. Germline loops: CDR1 SNHLY, CDR2 FYNNEI. The CDR3 DNA reads TGTGCCAGCAGTGAAAGGGGGGCGTCTTTCTACGAGCAGTACTTC. Amino acid sequence: CASSERGASFYEQYF.

The chain recombines TRBV9 with TRBJ1-3; 10 positions match TRBD1. Losses at the gene ends were 0 bases for V and 2 bases for J; bases not matched to a gene: 17. Germline CDR1 is SGDLS and CDR2 is YYNGEE. The CDR3 runs 21 residues. The DNA for the CDR3 is TGTGCCAGCAGCGTAGGTCCAGGAGGGCTTGCGGGGACAGGGGCTGGAAACACCATATATTTT. Amino acids: CASSVGPGGLAGTGAGNTIYF.

The V gene is TRBV4-2, the J gene TRBJ2-1; 10 nucleotides line up with TRBD2. Germline V gene lookup returns CDR1 LGHNA and CDR2 YNFKEQ. Losses at the gene ends were 0 bases for V and 8 bases for J; bases not matched to a gene: 7. This CDR3 comprises 16 residues. The CDR3 bases are TGTGCCAGCAGCCAAGATCTCCTAGCGGGAGCCCATGAGCAGTTCTTC. Encoded protein: CASSQDLLAGAHEQFF.

The rearrangement uses TRBV28 and TRBJ1-4; 9 positions match TRBD1. CDR1 is MDHEN, CDR2 SYDVKM, per germline. Germline trimming cut 3 bases from V and 4 bases from J; bases unmatched to any gene: 6. CDR3 length equals 16 residues. CDR3 in amino acids: CASSLGGTGLNEKLFF. CDR3 DNA sequence: TGTGCCAGCAGTTTGGGCGGGACAGGGCTTAATGAAAAACTGTTTTTT. Based on the CDR3 plus reference TRBV28 and TRBJ1-4, the full variable domain is DVKVTQSSRYLVKRTGEKVFLECVQDMDHENMFWYRQDPGLGLRLIYFSYDVKMKEKGDIPEGYSVSREKKERFSLILESASTNQTSMYLCASSLGGTGLNEKLFFGSGTQLSVL.

V is TRBV7-6 and J is TRBJ2-2, with D perhaps matching TRBD1 or TRBD2 (6 bases each). Germline values: CDR1 SGHVS, CDR2 FNYEAQ. The CDR3 is made up of 15 amino acids. V lost 1 base, J lost 6 bases, and 12 bases lay in between. In DNA form, the CDR3 reads TGTGCCAGCAGCTTAGGGGAAGGGGGGCCCGGGGAGCTGTTTTTT. It specifies CASSLGEGGPGELFF.

This clone was counted only a few times. This chain connects TRBV6-1 to TRBJ2-7, with 8 bases matching TRBD2. J gave up 2 bases and V 3 bases, and 12 bases lay outside the gene matches. The germline gives CDR1 MNHNS, CDR2 SASEGT. There are 17 residues in the CDR3. CDR3 in amino acids: CASSDLSLPGGAYEQYF. The CDR3 region has the DNA TGTGCCAGCAGTGACCTCTCGTTGCCGGGAGGGGCCTACGAGCAGTACTTC.

The chain combines TRBV27 with TRBJ2-7; TRBD2 is a possible D gene (5 bases). The V gene's germline CDR1 is MNHEY and CDR2 SMNVEV (reference sequence). With 6 bases removed from V and 2 bases from J, the gap between germline ends came to 14 bases. The CDR3 has 14 amino acids. The CDR3 coding sequence is TGTGCCAGCAGGTCTTTGGGAGTACCCTACGAGCAGTACTTC. It encodes CASRSLGVPYEQYF.